This record covers a single T cell receptor (beta chain). Original processing methods: The authors estimated nucleated cell counts from reference gene primer amplification. Generated by immunoSEQ multiplex PCR, the TCRdb table keeps only in-frame clones and is missing some. The V and J calls and the clone size are those of that table, but D and trimming were determined from the DNA. The table shows roughly 26,000 clones, with 92% occurring only once. The data were taken from a study of blood T cell repertoires in COVID-19. Study context: From the United States, Italy and Spain came samples of acute and convalescent COVID-19. Sample material is recorded as cDNA or gDNA derived from T cells, B-cell-depleted T cells, or PBMCs.

CDR1 and CDR2 (germline): PRHDT, FYEKMQ (reference sequence). The CDR3 loop spans 14 amino acids. The germline V and J ends were trimmed by 5 bases and 0 bases, with 10 bases remaining between them. This TCR came from a human donor in a cohort sampled during active COVID-19. Sequenced input: peripheral blood. This sequence joins TRBV13 and TRBJ1-1; unclear D gene. CDR3 sequence (DNA): TGTGCCAGCAGCGACACTTTATTGAACACTGAAGCTTTCTTT. This sequence encodes CASSDTLLNTEAFF.